These 5 T cell receptor beta chains share one sample of origin, sequenced in a study of beta chain features in type 1 diabetes. Study-level findings and limits: TCRB CDR3s were moderately but significantly shorter in Type 1 diabetes patients in all four CD4+ subsets.

Every isolated RNA sample was fully reverse transcribed, so sequencing captured expressed TCRB transcripts. Data came from immunoSEQ multiplex PCR; TCRdb stores just in-frame clones and leaves some out. Here the sample spans roughly 150,000 clones, 6.5% to 10% being singletons. These receptors' antigens are unknown. The sample comprised central memory CD4+ T cells from blood. All receptors derive from a young woman with type 1 diabetes.

V and J are TRBV15 and TRBJ1-2, with TRBD1 as a possible D gene (5 bases). CDR3 size: 14 residues. V was cut by 0 bases and J by 2 bases, with 7 bases left in between. The germline V gene encodes CDR1 LNHNV and CDR2 YYDKDF (reference sequence). CDR3 loop: CATSRETDNYGYTF. The DNA of the CDR3 is TGTGCCACCAGCAGAGAGACAGACAACTATGGCTACACCTTC.

This clone was seen more than once but under ten times. The V and J genes are TRBV11-2 and TRBJ1-2; D unclear. V lost 0 bases and J 0 bases, leaving 5 bases between the germline ends. The germline V gene encodes CDR1 SGHAT and CDR2 FQNNGV. CDR3 length: 14 amino acids. The DNA for the CDR3 is TGTGCCAGCAGCTTAGATCTTACTAACTATGGCTACACCTTC. Translation: CASSLDLTNYGYTF.

J is TRBJ2-7 and V is TRBV25-1, with 9 bases lining up with TRBD2. V lost 8 bases, J lost 2 bases, and 4 bases stayed unmatched. Looked up from germline, CDR1 is MGHDK and CDR2 is SYGVNS. There are 13 residues in the CDR3. DNA for the CDR3: TGTGCCAGCCAGCGCGGGGGGGCCTACGAGCAGTACTTC. Encoded protein: CASQRGGAYEQYF.

The gene calls are TRBV5-6 and TRBJ2-5; possible D gene TRBD1, 5 bases. Trimming took off 0 bases at V and 4 bases at J, with 13 bases between the two ends. The CDR3 sequence is 15 residues long. Germline V gene data show CDR1 as SGHDT and CDR2 as YYEEEE. The CDR3 bases are TGTGCCAGCAGCTTGGTTTTTCTGGGGCCAGAGACCCAGTACTTC. Protein sequence: CASSLVFLGPETQYF.

In its sample, this clone was seen a few times. The V gene is TRBV7-2, the J gene TRBJ2-4, with D possibly matching TRBD2 (6 bases). CDR1 and CDR2 (germline): SGHTA, FQGNSA. This CDR3 contains 15 residues. V lost 6 bases and J lost 1, with 13 bases in between. CDR3 sequence (DNA): TGTGCCAGCAGAGCCGGGACTGAGGCCAAAAACATTCAGTACTTC. It yields the protein CASRAGTEAKNIQYF.